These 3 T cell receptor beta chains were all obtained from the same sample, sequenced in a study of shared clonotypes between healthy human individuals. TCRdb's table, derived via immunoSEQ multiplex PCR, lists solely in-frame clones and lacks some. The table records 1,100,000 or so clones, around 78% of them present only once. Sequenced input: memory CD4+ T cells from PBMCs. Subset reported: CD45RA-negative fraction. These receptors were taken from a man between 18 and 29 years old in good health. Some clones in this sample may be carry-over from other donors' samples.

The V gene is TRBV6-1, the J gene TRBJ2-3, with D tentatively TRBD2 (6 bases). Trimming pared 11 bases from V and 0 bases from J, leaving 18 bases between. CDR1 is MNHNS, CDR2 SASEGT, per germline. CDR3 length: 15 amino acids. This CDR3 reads CAGGLSGDSTDTQYF. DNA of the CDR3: TGTGCCGGAGGACTATCGGGAGATAGCACAGATACGCAGTATTTT.

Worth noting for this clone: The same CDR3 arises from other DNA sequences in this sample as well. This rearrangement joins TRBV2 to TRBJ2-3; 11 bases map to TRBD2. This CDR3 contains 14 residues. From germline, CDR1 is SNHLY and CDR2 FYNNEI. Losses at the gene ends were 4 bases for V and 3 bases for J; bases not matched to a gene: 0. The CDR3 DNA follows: TGTGCCAGCAGTGGGACTAGCGGGACAGATACGCAGTATTTT. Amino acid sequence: CASSGTSGTDTQYF.

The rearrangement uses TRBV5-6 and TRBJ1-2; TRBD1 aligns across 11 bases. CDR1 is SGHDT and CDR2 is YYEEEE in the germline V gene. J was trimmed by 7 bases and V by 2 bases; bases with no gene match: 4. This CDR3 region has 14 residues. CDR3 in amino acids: CASSFGQGAGGYTF. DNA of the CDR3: TGTGCCAGCAGCTTCGGACAGGGGGCGGGTGGCTACACCTTC. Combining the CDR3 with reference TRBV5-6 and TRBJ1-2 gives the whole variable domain DAGVTQSPTHLIKTRGQQVTLRCSPKSGHDTVSWYQQALGQGPQFIFQYYEEEERQRGNFPDRFSGHQFPNYSSELNVNALLLGDSALYLCASSFGQGAGGYTFGSGTRLTVV.